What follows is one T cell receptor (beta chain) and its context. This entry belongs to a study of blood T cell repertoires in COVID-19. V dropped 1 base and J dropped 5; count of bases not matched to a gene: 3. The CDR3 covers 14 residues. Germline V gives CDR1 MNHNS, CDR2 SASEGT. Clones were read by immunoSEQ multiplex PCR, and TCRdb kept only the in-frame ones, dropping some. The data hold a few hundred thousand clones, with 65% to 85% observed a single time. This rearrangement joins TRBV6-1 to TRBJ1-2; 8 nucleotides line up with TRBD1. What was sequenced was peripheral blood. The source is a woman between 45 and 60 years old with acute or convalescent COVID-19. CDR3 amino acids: CASSEGTGLYGYTF. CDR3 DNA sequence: TGTGCCAGCAGTGAAGGGACAGGGTTATATGGCTACACCTTC.